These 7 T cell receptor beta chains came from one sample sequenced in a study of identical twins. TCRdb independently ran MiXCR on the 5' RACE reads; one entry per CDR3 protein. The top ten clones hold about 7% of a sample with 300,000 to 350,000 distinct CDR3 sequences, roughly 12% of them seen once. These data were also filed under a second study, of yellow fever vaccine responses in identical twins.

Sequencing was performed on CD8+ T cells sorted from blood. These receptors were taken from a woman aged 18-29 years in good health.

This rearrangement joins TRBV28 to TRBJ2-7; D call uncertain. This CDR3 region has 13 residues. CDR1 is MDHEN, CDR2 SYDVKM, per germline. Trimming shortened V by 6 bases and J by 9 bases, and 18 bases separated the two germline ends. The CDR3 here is CASRPGVLVGQYF. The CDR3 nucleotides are TGTGCCAGCAGGCCGGGTGTCCTGGTAGGGCAGTACTTC.

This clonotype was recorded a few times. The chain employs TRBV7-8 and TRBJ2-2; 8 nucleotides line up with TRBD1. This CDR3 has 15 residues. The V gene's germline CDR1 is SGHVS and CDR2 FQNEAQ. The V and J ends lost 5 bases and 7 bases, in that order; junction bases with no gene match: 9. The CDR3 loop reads CASSTRQGMSGELFF. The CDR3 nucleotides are TGTGCCAGCAGCACGCGACAGGGGATGAGCGGGGAGCTGTTTTTT.

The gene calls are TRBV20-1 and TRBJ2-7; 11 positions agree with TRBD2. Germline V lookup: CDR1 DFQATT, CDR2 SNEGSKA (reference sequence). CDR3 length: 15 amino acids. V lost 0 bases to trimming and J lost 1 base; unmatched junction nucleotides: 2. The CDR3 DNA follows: TGCAGTGCTAGAGATACTAGCGGGAGTTCCTACGAGCAGTACTTC. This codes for CSARDTSGSSYEQYF.

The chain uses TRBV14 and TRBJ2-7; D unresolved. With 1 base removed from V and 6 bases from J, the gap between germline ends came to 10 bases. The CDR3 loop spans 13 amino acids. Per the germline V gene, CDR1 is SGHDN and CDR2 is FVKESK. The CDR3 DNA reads TGTGCCAGCAGCCAAGTTTTAGGGTTCGAGCAGTACTTC. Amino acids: CASSQVLGFEQYF. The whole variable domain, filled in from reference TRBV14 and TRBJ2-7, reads EAGVTQFPSHSVIEKGQTVTLRCDPISGHDNLYWYRRVMGKEIKFLLHFVKESKQDESGMPNNRFLAERTGGTYSTLKVQPAELEDSGVYFCASSQVLGFEQYFGPGTRLTVT.

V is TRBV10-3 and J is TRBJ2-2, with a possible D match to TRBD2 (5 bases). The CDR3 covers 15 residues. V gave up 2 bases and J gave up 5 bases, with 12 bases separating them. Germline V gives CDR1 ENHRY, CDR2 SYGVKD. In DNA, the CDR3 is TGTGCCATCAGTGAGCGGGAAGGTGGAACCGGGGAGCTGTTTTTT. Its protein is CAISEREGGTGELFF.

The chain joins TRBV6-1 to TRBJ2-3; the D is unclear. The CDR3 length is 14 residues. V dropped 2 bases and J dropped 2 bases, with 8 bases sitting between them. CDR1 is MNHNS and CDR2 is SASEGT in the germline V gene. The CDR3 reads CASSERTDTDTQYF. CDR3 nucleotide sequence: TGTGCCAGCAGTGAAAGAACGGACACAGATACGCAGTATTTT.

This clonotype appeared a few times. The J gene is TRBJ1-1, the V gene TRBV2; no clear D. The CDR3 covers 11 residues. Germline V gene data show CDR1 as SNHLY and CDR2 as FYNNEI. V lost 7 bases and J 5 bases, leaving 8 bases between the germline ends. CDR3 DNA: TGTGCCAGCAAGGGCAGGACTGAAGCTTTCTTT. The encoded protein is CASKGRTEAFF.